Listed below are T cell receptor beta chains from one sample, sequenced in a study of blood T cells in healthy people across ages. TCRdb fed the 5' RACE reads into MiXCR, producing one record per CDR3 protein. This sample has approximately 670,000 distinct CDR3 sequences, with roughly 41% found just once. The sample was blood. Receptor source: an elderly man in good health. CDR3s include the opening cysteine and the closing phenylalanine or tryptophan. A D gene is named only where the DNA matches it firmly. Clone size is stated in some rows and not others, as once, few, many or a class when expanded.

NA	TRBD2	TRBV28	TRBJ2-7	TGTGCCAGCAGTCAGTTACTAGCGGGAGTGCCCGAGCAGTACTTC	CASSQLLAGVPEQYF
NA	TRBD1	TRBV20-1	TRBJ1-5	TGCAGTGCTAGAGCCCGGACAGGGTTGGATCAGCCCCAGCATTTT	CSARARTGLDQPQHF
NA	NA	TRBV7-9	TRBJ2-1	TGTGCCAGCAGCTCGACGACGGTATCCTACGAGCAGTTCTTC	CASSSTTVSYEQFF
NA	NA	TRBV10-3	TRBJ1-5	TGTGCCACCGCGGCCGGGACACTGGAGACCTACGAGCATTTT	CATAAGTLETYEHF
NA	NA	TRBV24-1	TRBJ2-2	TGTGCCGCACGAGGAGAGGGCAACACCGGGGAGCTGTTTTTT	CAARGEGNTGELFF
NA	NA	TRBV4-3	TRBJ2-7	TGCGCCAGCAGCCAAGAACCGCCTGCCGAGCAGTACTTC	CASSQEPPAEQYF
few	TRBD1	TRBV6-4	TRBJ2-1	TGTGCCAGCAGTGACTCAGGACAGGGTTTCTACAATGAGCAGTTCTTC	CASSDSGQGFYNEQFF
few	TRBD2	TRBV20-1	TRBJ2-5	TGCAGTGCTAGAAGAGGAGGGGAAGCGGGGGCCCAGTACTTC	CSARRGGEAGAQYF
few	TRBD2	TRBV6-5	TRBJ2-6	TGTGCCAGCAGTTACGGACTAGCGGGGTCAGGGGCCAACGTCCTGACTTTC	CASSYGLAGSGANVLTF
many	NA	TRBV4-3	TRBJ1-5	TGCGCCAGCAGCCGGAGAGGCGGGGATCAGCCCCAGCATTTT	CASSRRGGDQPQHF
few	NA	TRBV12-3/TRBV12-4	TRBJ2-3	TGTGCCAGCAGTTTGGGTACAGGGTGGGGAGATACGCAGTATTTT	CASSLGTGWGDTQYF
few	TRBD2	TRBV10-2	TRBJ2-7	TGCGCCAGTTCGGAGATAGCGGGAGGTCTTGGCGAGCAGTACTTC	CASSEIAGGLGEQYF
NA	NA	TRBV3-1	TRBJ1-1	TGTGCCAGCGGCCAAGCCCAGGGAAACACTGAAGCTTTCTTT	CASGQAQGNTEAFF
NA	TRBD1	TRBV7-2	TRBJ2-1	TGTGCCAGCAGCTTGAGGGGACAGAAATACAATGAGCAGTTCTTC	CASSLRGQKYNEQFF
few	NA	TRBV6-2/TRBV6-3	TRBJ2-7	TGTGCCAGCAGTTACATCGGCTACGAGCAGTACTTC	CASSYIGYEQYF
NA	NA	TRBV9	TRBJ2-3	TGTGCCAGCAGCGTAAAGCTAGGTGGAGATACGCAGTATTTT	CASSVKLGGDTQYF
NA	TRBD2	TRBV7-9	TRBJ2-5	TGTGCCAGCAGCTTAGCTGACGGGGGGACCCAAGAGACCCAGTACTTC	CASSLADGGTQETQYF
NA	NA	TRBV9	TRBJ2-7	TGTGCCAGCAGCGAGCCAGGGGAGGGGAACGAGCAGTACTTC	CASSEPGEGNEQYF
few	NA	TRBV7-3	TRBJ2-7	TGTGCCAGCAGCCCGCTCGCGAATAAGAACTACGAGCAGTACTTC	CASSPLANKNYEQYF
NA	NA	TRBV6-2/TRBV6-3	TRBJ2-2	TGTGCCAGCAGCCACCGAGCGGCTGGGACCGGGGAGCTGTTTTTT	CASSHRAAGTGELFF
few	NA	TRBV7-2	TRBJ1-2	TGTGCCAGCAGCTTAGATTCGGGGGCGCGAAGGGGCTACACCTTC	CASSLDSGARRGYTF
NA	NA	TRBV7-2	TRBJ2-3	TGTGCCAGCAGCTTATTGCGGACACTCAGCACAGATACGCAGTATTTT	CASSLLRTLSTDTQYF
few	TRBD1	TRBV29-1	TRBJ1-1	TGCAGCGTTCAATCGGACGGGACAGCGAACACTGAAGCTTTCTTT	CSVQSDGTANTEAFF
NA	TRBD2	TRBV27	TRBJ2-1	TGTGCCGGCCGGGGTAGCGGGAGGGACAATGAGCAGTTCTTC	CAGRGSGRDNEQFF
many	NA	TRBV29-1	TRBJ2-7	TGCAGCGTTGAAGGAGAAGTCCCAGGACAGTCCTACGAGCAGTACTTC	CSVEGEVPGQSYEQYF